This passage covers 14 T cell receptor beta chains from one sample sequenced in a study of blood T cells in healthy people across ages. It was with a sample-barcoded 5' primer and a J-beta primer mix that a second PCR of roughly 7 to 12 cycles was run. TCRdb independently ran MiXCR on the 5' RACE reads; one entry per CDR3 protein. The sample has 750,000 to 950,000 distinct CDR3 sequences; roughly 53% are singletons. Material: blood. Receptor source: a man at least 80 years old in good health.

This chain joins TRBV20-1 and TRBJ1-2, with D uncertain. The germline V gene has CDR1 DFQATT and CDR2 SNEGSKA (reference sequence). Trimming removed 3 bases at V and 7 bases at J, with 24 bases between. CDR3 length: 16 residues. In DNA, the CDR3 is TGCAGTGCTAGCCCGAGCAGCCATCGATTGGGAAGTGGCTACACCTTC. Translated, it gives CSASPSSHRLGSGYTF.

The genes are TRBV7-9 and TRBJ1-1; 9 bases fit TRBD1. J lost 4 bases, V lost 5 bases, and 5 bases had no gene match. The CDR3 has 14 residues. Germline CDR1 SEHNR, CDR2 FQNEAQ (reference sequence). The CDR3 DNA is TGTGCCAGCAGCCTACAGGGGGCTGTCACTGAAGCTTTCTTT. Translation gives CASSLQGAVTEAFF.

This CDR3 reads CASSQDYDEQFF. Written as DNA, the CDR3 is TGTGCCAGCAGCCAAGATTACGATGAGCAGTTCTTC. The chain joins TRBV3-1 to TRBJ2-1, with unresolved D. This CDR3 spans 12 amino acids. The ends were cut back, 0 bases at V and 8 bases at J, with 5 bases in the middle. Germline V gene sequence: CDR1 LGHDT, CDR2 YNNKEL (reference sequence).

The chain joins TRBV7-3 to TRBJ2-5; D remains unclear. The V end lost 5 bases, the J end lost 3 bases, and 10 bases lay between the germline ends. This CDR3 has 13 residues. In germline, CDR1 is SGHTA, CDR2 FQGTGA. CDR3: CASSVSREETQYF. The CDR3 nucleotides are TGTGCCAGCAGCGTAAGCCGGGAAGAGACCCAGTACTTC.

This clonotype is a singleton in its sample. CDR3 sequence reads: CASSPGTSGSRKFEGQYF. The CDR3 coding sequence is TGTGCCAGCAGCCCCGGGACTAGCGGGAGCCGTAAGTTCGAGGGTCAGTACTTC. V is TRBV12-3 or TRBV12-4 and J is TRBJ2-7; 14 positions agree with TRBD2. The CDR3 consists of 18 residues. After removal of 6 bases from V and 10 bases from J, the junction contained 20 bases not matched to a gene.

This chain uses TRBV5-1 with TRBJ2-1; the D gene is possibly TRBD2 (6 bases). Germline CDR1 reads SGHRS; CDR2 reads YFSETQ. The CDR3 consists of 17 residues. V lost 4 bases and J lost 2, with 19 bases in between. In nucleotides, the CDR3 is TGCGCCAGCAGCCCCCCGGGACTGCGATTTCCCTACAATGAGCAGTTCTTC. This sequence encodes CASSPPGLRFPYNEQFF. Complete variable domain (other parts from reference TRBV5-1 and TRBJ2-1): KAGVTQTPRYLIKTRGQQVTLSCSPISGHRSVSWYQQTPGQGLQFLFEYFSETQRNKGNFPGRFSGRQFSNSRSEMNVSTLELGDSALYLCASSPPGLRFPYNEQFFGPGTRLTVL.

In its sample, this clonotype was seen a few times. The chain couples TRBV5-6 to TRBJ2-7; the D is unclear. The V and J ends lost 0 bases and 5 bases respectively, with 18 bases between them. The CDR3 sequence is 16 residues long. Germline values: CDR1 SGHDT, CDR2 YYEEEE. For the CDR3, the DNA is TGTGCCAGCAGCTTGGTCCTCGGCAGAGCTGACGACGAGCAGTACTTC. This encodes CASSLVLGRADDEQYF.

This sequence joins TRBV27 and TRBJ2-7; 8 nucleotides match TRBD2. This CDR3 has 16 residues. The J segment lost 8 bases and the V segment lost 7 bases, leaving 19 bases of the junction unmatched. Germline lookup yields CDR1 MNHEY and CDR2 SMNVEV (reference sequence). Here the CDR3 DNA reads TGTGCCAGCACCCCTTTCGGGGGGGCTAGCATTATGAAGCAGTACTTC. Amino acid sequence: CASTPFGGASIMKQYF.

This clonotype came up a few times. The chain links TRBV2 to TRBJ1-5; the D is unclear. The CDR3 totals 15 residues. Trimming took 7 bases from V and 0 from J, leaving 13 bases between them. Germline lookup yields CDR1 SNHLY and CDR2 FYNNEI. The DNA of the CDR3 is TGTGCCAGCAAGGAAGGTGTGAATAGCAATCAGCCCCAGCATTTT. Protein sequence: CASKEGVNSNQPQHF.

The chain links TRBV2 to TRBJ2-6, with 7 nucleotides matching TRBD1. CDR3 length equals 15 residues. The trim removed 7 bases at V and 8 bases at J, leaving 11 bases unmatched. Germline CDR1 and CDR2: SNHLY and FYNNEI. The CDR3 reads CASTPTGRGPNVLTF. The CDR3 DNA reads TGTGCCAGCACCCCGACAGGGAGAGGGCCCAACGTCCTGACTTTC.

This clonotype was seen more than once but under ten times. V and J are TRBV29-1 and TRBJ2-7; D remains unclear. Germline assignment: CDR1 SQVTM and CDR2 ANQGSEA. CDR3 length equals 8 residues. Trimming removed 6 bases from V and 7 bases from J, with 4 bases in between. CDR3 in amino acids: CSVDEQYF. For the CDR3, the DNA is TGCAGCGTCGATGAGCAGTACTTC.

V is TRBV6-1 and J is TRBJ2-7; TRBD1 aligns across 7 bases. The last part of the DNA fits TRBJ2-5 better; the J call may be wrong. The CDR3 has 15 amino acids. Germline CDR1 reads MNHNS; CDR2 reads SASEGT. The CDR3 nucleotides are TGTGCCAGCAGTGAAGGTGACAGGGAAATCGAGACCCAGTACTTC. Encoded protein: CASSEGDREIETQYF.

The chain recombines TRBV12-3 or TRBV12-4 with TRBJ2-6, with TRBD1 matching 8 bases. The V and J ends lost 6 bases and 18 bases, in that order; junction bases with no gene match: 19. This CDR3 has 15 amino acids. CDR3 bases: TGTGCCAGCAGCCAGATTACCGGGACAGGACGAATTAGGACTTTC. It is translated as CASSQITGTGRIRTF.

The chain couples TRBV5-1 to TRBJ1-1; no definite D call. The germline V gene has CDR1 SGHRS and CDR2 YFSETQ. V lost 1 base and J 3 bases, leaving 13 bases between the germline ends. This CDR3 is 15 amino acids long. The CDR3: CASSLTPSSYTEAFF. Written as DNA, the CDR3 is TGCGCCAGCAGCTTGACACCTTCATCGTACACTGAAGCTTTCTTT. The full variable domain, completed using reference TRBV5-1 and TRBJ1-1, is KAGVTQTPRYLIKTRGQQVTLSCSPISGHRSVSWYQQTPGQGLQFLFEYFSETQRNKGNFPGRFSGRQFSNSRSEMNVSTLELGDSALYLCASSLTPSSYTEAFFGQGTRLTVV.